A selection of T cell receptor beta chains follows, all from one sample in a study of blood T cell repertoires in COVID-19. Method: immunoSEQ multiplex PCR; TCRdb's copy keeps in-frame clones and lacks some. The sample shows 290,000 or so clones, more than 75% of them seen only once. The specimen sequenced was peripheral blood. Every receptor here comes from a man in his sixties or seventies with acute or convalescent COVID-19. Both conserved end residues are part of each CDR3. The D gene is left open where the match is weak. Some rows have no size entry. The others give once, few or many, or a class for an expanded clone.

clone_size	v_call	d_call	j_call	cdr3_nt	cdr3_aa
-	TRBV11-2	TRBD1	TRBJ2-1	TGTGCCAGCAGCCAACAAATTCTGGGACAGGAGAGCTCCTACAATGAGCAGTTCTTC	CASSQQILGQESSYNEQFF
once	TRBV3-1/TRBV3-2	TRBD1	TRBJ1-4	TGTGCCAGCAGCCCGACAGGGACCGAAAAACTGTTTTTT	CASSPTGTEKLFF
-	TRBV18	-	TRBJ2-1	TGTGCCAGCTCACCCCAGGGGTCCGGGTCCTACAATGAGCAGTTCTTC	CASSPQGSGSYNEQFF
-	TRBV2	TRBD2	TRBJ2-2	TGTGCCAGCAGTGGACGGGGGGGCACCGGGGAGCTGTTTTTT	CASSGRGGTGELFF
-	TRBV6-2/TRBV6-3	TRBD1	TRBJ2-2	TGTGCCAGCAGTTACTCGGTTGGACAGGGGTACACCGGGGAGCTGTTTTTT	CASSYSVGQGYTGELFF
-	TRBV7-2	-	TRBJ1-5	TGTGCCAGCAGCATCGACAGCACTAATAGCAATCAGCCCCAGCATTTT	CASSIDSTNSNQPQHF
-	TRBV6-5	TRBD1	TRBJ1-4	TGTGCCAGCAGAGGGACAGCTGCCGGTAATGAAAAACTGTTTTTT	CASRGTAAGNEKLFF
-	TRBV6-2/TRBV6-3	-	TRBJ1-1	TGTGCCAGCAGTTTGGTGAGCGGAGAAGCTTTCTTT	CASSLVSGEAFF
-	TRBV19	-	TRBJ1-2	TGTGCCAGTAGTATAGATCGCGGCATGAGGGGCTACACCTTC	CASSIDRGMRGYTF
-	TRBV7-2	-	TRBJ2-7	TGTGCCAGCAGCTCAGGCGCAGGGTACGAGCAGTACTTC	CASSSGAGYEQYF
many	TRBV30	TRBD1	TRBJ1-6	TGTGCCTGGAAAGGGACAGCTACCTATAATTCACCCCTCCACTTT	CAWKGTATYNSPLHF
once	TRBV6-6	TRBD1	TRBJ1-4	TGTGCCACGGGGGACAGGGGTGCAACTAATGAAAAACTGTTTTTT	CATGDRGATNEKLFF
once	TRBV19	-	TRBJ1-2	TGTGCCAGTAGTCCGGGTGTACGGTCCTCCGATGGCTACACCTTC	CASSPGVRSSDGYTF
-	TRBV7-3	-	TRBJ2-2	TGTGCCAGCAGCTCGAGCATAGGGGAGCTGTTTTTT	CASSSSIGELFF
few	TRBV10-3	-	TRBJ1-2	TGTGCCATCAGTGAGGCGGTATATGGCTACACCTTC	CAISEAVYGYTF
few	TRBV10-1	-	TRBJ2-2	TGCGCCAGCAGTGTGGGGGGGAACACCGGGGAGCTGTTTTTT	CASSVGGNTGELFF
-	TRBV19	-	TRBJ2-1	TGTGCCAGTAGTATCGGGTTTATCGGTGAGCAGTTCTTC	CASSIGFIGEQFF
-	TRBV2	TRBD2	TRBJ2-3	TGTGCCAGCAGTGAATGGACTAGCGGGGAAGGGAGAGATACGCAGTATTTT	CASSEWTSGEGRDTQYF
-	TRBV5-1	TRBD1	TRBJ2-3	TGCGCCAGCAGCTTGCCGGGGACAGGGGCCTCAGATACGCAGTATTTT	CASSLPGTGASDTQYF
-	TRBV27	-	TRBJ1-1	TGTGCCAGCAGTGGGGGACATGCGAACACTGAAGCTTTCTTT	CASSGGHANTEAFF
-	TRBV7-9	TRBD2	TRBJ2-7	TGTGCCAGCAGCATCCCTGGGGGCAGGGGAGGGCTAGCGGGAGGCTCCTACGAGCAGTACTTC	CASSIPGGRGGLAGGSYEQYF
-	TRBV21-1	-	TRBJ2-1	TGTGCCAGCAGCAAAGCGCGGGAGAGCTCCTACAATGAGCAGTTCTTC	CASSKARESSYNEQFF
once	TRBV6-2/TRBV6-3	-	TRBJ2-7	TGTGCCAGCAGTTACTCCGGCAGGGAGGATATCTACGAGCAGTACTTC	CASSYSGREDIYEQYF
-	TRBV5-6	TRBD2	TRBJ2-5	TGTGCCAGCAGCGTGATTGGAGCGGGAGTAGTGGAGACCCAGTACTTC	CASSVIGAGVVETQYF
-	TRBV28	TRBD1	TRBJ2-3	TGTGCCAGCAGCCCCGGGACAGGGTGGACCGATACGCAGTATTTT	CASSPGTGWTDTQYF
-	TRBV18	-	TRBJ2-1	TGTGCCAGCTCACCTTCTGAACAATACAATGAGCAGTTCTTC	CASSPSEQYNEQFF
-	TRBV19	-	TRBJ1-2	TGTGCCAGTAGTATAGCGGGGGGCATGTATGGCTACACCTTC	CASSIAGGMYGYTF
-	TRBV28	-	TRBJ2-6	TGTGCCAGCAGTTTTAGGAGATCTGGGGCCAACGTCCTGACTTTC	CASSFRRSGANVLTF
-	TRBV12-3/TRBV12-4	-	TRBJ2-7	TGTGCCAGCAGCCCTCTAGCTGCGGGGGAGCAGTACTTC	CASSPLAAGEQYF